These 9 T cell receptor beta chains were all obtained from the same sample, sequenced in a study of blood T cell repertoires in COVID-19. The protocol was immunoSEQ multiplex PCR, while the TCRdb copy is restricted to in-frame clones and leaves out a portion. Of more than 15,000 clones detected, around 88% appear once; the ten largest clones hold approximately 7.5%. The sequencing input was peripheral blood. The receptors come from an older woman with active COVID-19.

V is TRBV5-1 and J is TRBJ2-3; D might be TRBD2 (6 bases). The length of the CDR3 is 14 residues. Germline CDR1 SGHRS, CDR2 YFSETQ. Between the trimmed V and J ends, which lost 7 bases and 0 bases, there was a span of 12 bases. Here the CDR3 DNA reads TGCGCCAGCCGCACGGCGGGGAGCACAGATACGCAGTATTTT. Its protein product is CASRTAGSTDTQYF.

This chain links TRBV6-4 with TRBJ2-6, with 11 nucleotides matching TRBD2. J lost 0 bases, V lost 4 bases, and 8 bases had no gene match. The CDR3 loop spans 19 amino acids. Germline CDR1 is MRHNA and CDR2 is SNTAGT. The CDR3: CASSGLAGGSSSGANVLTF. CDR3 DNA sequence: TGTGCCAGCAGTGGTCTAGCGGGGGGATCCTCCTCTGGGGCCAACGTCCTGACTTTC.

This clone appeared a few times. The J gene is TRBJ1-1, the V gene TRBV7-9; 12 bases map to TRBD1. The V segment lost 2 bases and the J segment 1 base; nucleotides outside the gene matches: 8. CDR1 and CDR2 from the germline V gene are SEHNR and FQNEAQ (reference sequence). This CDR3 comprises 18 residues. CDR3 sequence reads: CASSLWDRGRGRNTEAFF. In DNA form, the CDR3 reads TGTGCCAGCAGCTTATGGGACAGGGGGCGAGGAAGGAACACTGAAGCTTTCTTT.

J is TRBJ2-3 and V is TRBV4-1; 10 bases are a match to TRBD2. With V trimmed by 1 base and J by 7 bases, 5 bases remained unmatched. Germline V gene data show CDR1 as MGHRA and CDR2 as YSYEKL. The CDR3 totals 15 residues. The CDR3 nucleotides are TGCGCCAGCAGCCAAGCTAGCGGGGGAGGGAATACGCAGTATTTT. Translated: CASSQASGGGNTQYF.

CDR3 DNA sequence: TGTGCCAGTAGTATAACCCAGGGGCCTTACAATGAGCAGTTCTTC. Translation gives CASSITQGPYNEQFF. The J gene is TRBJ2-1, the V gene TRBV19; a possible D gene is TRBD1 (6 bases). V lost 2 bases and J lost 4, with 12 bases in between. In germline, CDR1 is LNHDA, CDR2 SQIVND (reference sequence). CDR3 size: 15 residues.

The V and J genes are TRBV9 and TRBJ2-1; 8 bases match TRBD2. The length of the CDR3 is 16 residues. The J segment lost 4 bases and the V segment lost 0 bases, leaving 6 bases of the junction unmatched. Germline V CDR1 and CDR2: SGDLS, YYNGEE. CDR3 protein: CASSVVAGGLYNEQFF. CDR3 coding DNA: TGTGCCAGCAGCGTAGTCGCGGGGGGACTATACAATGAGCAGTTCTTC.

The rearrangement uses TRBV10-1 and TRBJ2-2, with 14 bases fitting TRBD2. Germline-derived CDR1 and CDR2 are WNHNN and SYGVQD (reference sequence). The length of the CDR3 is 19 residues. Trimming cost V 6 bases and J 0 bases; bases outside gene matches: 9. The CDR3: CASSTMGLAGDSNTGELFF. CDR3 in DNA: TGCGCCAGCAGCACCATGGGACTAGCGGGGGACTCGAACACCGGGGAGCTGTTTTTT.

This sequence joins TRBV10-2 and TRBJ1-5; D unclear. This CDR3 spans 16 amino acids. V dropped 0 bases and J dropped 0 bases, with 9 bases sitting between them. Germline V gene lookup returns CDR1 WSHSY and CDR2 SAAADI. CDR3 DNA: TGCGCCAGCAGTGAGTCGCCGGGTAATAGCAATCAGCCCCAGCATTTT. This codes for CASSESPGNSNQPQHF.

V usage is TRBV7-9 and J usage is TRBJ2-2; 10 nucleotides agree with TRBD1. The CDR3 is 18 amino acids. Germline assignment: CDR1 SEHNR and CDR2 FQNEAQ (reference sequence). The J segment lost 7 bases and the V segment lost 5 bases, leaving 16 bases of the junction unmatched. DNA of the CDR3: TGTGCCAGCAGCACCCTGCTTGACAGGGGGCTTTCAGGCGGGGAGCTGTTTTTT. Its translation: CASSTLLDRGLSGGELFF.